These T cell receptor beta chains were read from a single sample in a study of cytomegalovirus exposure and HLA in healthy donors. Produced via immunoSEQ multiplex PCR; TCRdb's table is partial and in-frame only. The data hold about 110,000 clones, with just over 70% observed a single time. The sequencing input was PBMCs. The receptors stem from a boy between 10 and 17 years old in good health and CMV-seronegative. Each CDR3 is given with its conserved first and last residue. D genes are given only for firm matches. Part of the rows lack a size; the others show once, few, many or a class for expanded clones.

clone_size	v_call	d_call	j_call	cdr3_aa	cdr3_nt
few	TRBV28	.	TRBJ1-5	CASSFLDYSNQPQHF	TGTGCCAGCAGTTTTTTGGACTATAGCAATCAGCCCCAGCATTTT
.	TRBV6-1	TRBD2	TRBJ2-3	CASSEGAGGPSTDTQYF	TGTGCCAGCAGTGAAGGAGCGGGAGGCCCTAGCACAGATACGCAGTATTTT
.	TRBV29-1	TRBD1	TRBJ1-2	CSIGTGTNYGYTF	TGCAGCATTGGGACAGGGACCAACTATGGCTACACCTTC
.	TRBV7-9	.	TRBJ1-4	CASSFRVGSEKLFF	TGTGCCAGCAGCTTTAGGGTGGGGAGTGAAAAACTGTTTTTT
.	TRBV28	TRBD2	TRBJ2-3	CASSFTGLAGGPGGTDTQYF	TGTGCCAGCAGTTTCACCGGGTTAGCGGGAGGGCCAGGTGGGACAGATACGCAGTATTTT
.	TRBV5-1	.	TRBJ1-1	CASRAGNTEAFF	TGCGCCAGCCGCGCTGGGAACACTGAAGCTTTCTTT
.	TRBV5-1	.	TRBJ1-2	CASSLEGTGGLRYGYTF	TGCGCCAGCAGCTTGGAGGGTACGGGGGGGCTGAGGTATGGCTACACCTTC
few	TRBV28	TRBD1	TRBJ1-1	CASSGRRGRTEAFF	TGTGCCAGCAGTGGGCGGAGGGGGCGAACTGAAGCTTTCTTT
.	TRBV7-9	.	TRBJ1-1	CSSSATNTEAFF	TGTTCCAGCAGCGCCACTAACACTGAAGCTTTCTTT
.	TRBV19	.	TRBJ1-5	CASGRDRVQPQHF	TGTGCCAGTGGAAGAGATCGGGTCCAGCCCCAGCATTTT
.	TRBV28	TRBD2	TRBJ2-7	CASSFHGLAGGEQYF	TGTGCCAGCAGTTTTCACGGACTAGCGGGAGGCGAGCAGTACTTC
.	TRBV7-9	.	TRBJ2-5	CASSYQGREETQYF	TGTGCCAGCAGCTACCAGGGGAGAGAAGAGACCCAGTACTTC
.	TRBV7-9	TRBD2	TRBJ2-1	CASSRTSGINNEQFF	TGTGCCAGCAGCCGGACTAGCGGAATTAACAATGAGCAGTTCTTC
.	TRBV5-6	TRBD1	TRBJ2-5	CASRLTGGSETQYF	TGTGCCAGCAGACTGACAGGGGGCTCGGAGACCCAGTACTTC
.	TRBV7-2	.	TRBJ1-5	CASSLEAGKGNQPQHF	TGTGCCAGCAGCTTAGAAGCAGGGAAGGGGAATCAGCCCCAGCATTTT
.	TRBV27	.	TRBJ1-1	CASSRPGWTEAFF	TGTGCCAGCAGTCGCCCGGGATGGACTGAAGCTTTCTTT
.	TRBV7-9	.	TRBJ1-3	CASSAAGGSSGNTIYF	TGTGCCAGCAGCGCAGCGGGGGGTTCCTCTGGAAACACCATATATTTT
.	TRBV6-1	TRBD2	TRBJ2-2	CASSGLAGGPGELFF	TGTGCCAGCAGTGGACTAGCGGGGGGGCCCGGGGAGCTGTTTTTT
.	TRBV9	.	TRBJ1-3	CASSVRGGGNTIYF	TGTGCCAGCAGCGTGAGGGGAGGGGGAAACACCATATATTTT
.	TRBV5-8	.	TRBJ2-6	CASSPGYGANVLTF	TGTGCCAGCAGCCCAGGGTACGGGGCCAACGTCCTGACTTTC
.	TRBV5-4	TRBD2	TRBJ2-3	CASSLGGLAGYTDTQYF	TGTGCCAGCAGCTTGGGGGGACTAGCGGGTTACACAGATACGCAGTATTTT
.	TRBV5-1	.	TRBJ2-3	CASSSDSGTDTQYF	TGCGCCAGCAGCTCAGATAGCGGCACAGATACGCAGTATTTT
few	TRBV2	TRBD1	TRBJ1-1	CASMNGQGTNTEAFF	TGTGCCAGCATGAACGGACAGGGAACGAACACTGAAGCTTTCTTT
.	TRBV11-3	.	TRBJ2-3	CASSRDKGYTQYF	TGTGCCAGCAGTAGAGACAAGGGGTATACGCAGTATTTT
.	TRBV4-1	.	TRBJ1-1	CASSHLTGGLNTEAFF	TGCGCCAGCAGCCATCTAACGGGGGGACTGAACACTGAAGCTTTCTTT
few	TRBV30	.	TRBJ1-1	CAWSADQVQTSFF	TGTGCCTGGAGTGCCGACCAGGTCCAGACGTCTTTCTTT
once	TRBV6-1	TRBD2	TRBJ2-3	CASSSGGSGTQYF	TGTGCCAGCAGTTCCGGGGGGTCGGGTACGCAGTATTTT
.	TRBV10-3	.	TRBJ2-1	CAISDGSLPSYNEQFF	TGTGCCATCAGTGATGGGAGTCTACCTAGCTACAATGAGCAGTTCTTC
.	TRBV2	TRBD1	TRBJ1-3	CASSGQGLGGNTIYF	TGTGCCAGCAGTGGACAGGGGCTCGGTGGAAACACCATATATTTT
once	TRBV19	.	TRBJ1-5	CATRLFGQPQHF	TGTGCCACCCGACTGTTCGGTCAGCCCCAGCATTTT
.	TRBV14	.	TRBJ2-7	CASSQRGGPYYEQYF	TGTGCCAGCAGCCAAAGAGGGGGACCTTACTACGAGCAGTACTTC
few	TRBV18	.	TRBJ2-3	CASSSTVGGVDTQYF	TGTGCCAGCAGCAGCACCGTGGGCGGGGTCGATACGCAGTATTTT
.	TRBV28	.	TRBJ1-1	CASSDDNLRRLAFF	TGTGCCAGCAGTGACGACAATTTACGGCGATTGGCTTTCTTT
once	TRBV27	TRBD2	TRBJ2-5	CASSLSPGLAGRDQETQYF	TGTGCCAGCAGTTTATCGCCGGGACTAGCGGGACGGGACCAAGAGACCCAGTACTTC
.	TRBV13	TRBD1	TRBJ1-1	CASSPLGQKNTEAFF	TGTGCCAGCAGCCCTCTGGGACAGAAGAACACTGAAGCTTTCTTT
.	TRBV29-1	TRBD1	TRBJ1-2	CSVEDIEGAVWGYTF	TGCAGCGTTGAAGATATCGAGGGGGCAGTTTGGGGCTACACCTTC
.	TRBV30	.	TRBJ1-2	CACGYGRDGYTF	TGTGCCTGCGGATATGGGCGGGATGGCTACACCTTC
.	TRBV28	TRBD2	TRBJ2-1	CASSPSGRSSYNEQFF	TGTGCCAGCAGTCCTAGCGGGAGAAGCTCCTACAATGAGCAGTTCTTC
.	TRBV19	.	TRBJ2-1	CASSTGTLSSYNEQFF	TGTGCCAGTAGTACCGGGACTCTAAGCTCCTACAATGAGCAGTTCTTC
.	TRBV19	TRBD1	TRBJ2-5	CASTPGGQGAQETQYF	TGTGCCAGTACCCCCGGGGGACAGGGGGCCCAAGAGACCCAGTACTTC
.	TRBV5-4	TRBD2	TRBJ2-3	CASSSGGATDTQYF	TGTGCCAGCAGCTCCGGGGGGGCCACAGATACGCAGTATTTT
.	TRBV28	.	TRBJ1-1	CASPSRGNWNTEAFF	TGTGCCAGCCCGAGCAGGGGAAATTGGAACACTGAAGCTTTCTTT
.	TRBV5-6	TRBD1	TRBJ2-3	CASSLPTIQGPRDTQYF	TGTGCCAGCAGCCTCCCGACTATACAGGGGCCGAGAGATACGCAGTATTTT
.	TRBV11-3	.	TRBJ2-7	CASSLTGIYEQYF	TGTGCCAGCAGCTTAACAGGGATATACGAGCAGTACTTC
.	TRBV27	TRBD1	TRBJ1-2	CASKSRTGFSGYTF	TGTGCCAGCAAGAGCCGGACAGGCTTTTCTGGCTACACCTTC
few	TRBV5-8	.	TRBJ2-1	CASNTGKSYNEQFF	TGTGCCAGCAACACGGGAAAATCATACAATGAGCAGTTCTTC
.	TRBV25-1	.	TRBJ1-5	CASSESRGNQPQHF	TGTGCCAGCAGTGAATCGAGGGGCAATCAGCCCCAGCATTTT
.	TRBV28	TRBD2	TRBJ2-7	CASSSGTSGIYEQYF	TGTGCCAGCAGTTCGGGGACTAGCGGGATCTACGAGCAGTACTTC
.	TRBV29-1	.	TRBJ2-1	CSVDRGGATNEQFF	TGCAGCGTTGATCGGGGTGGAGCTACCAATGAGCAGTTCTTC
.	TRBV5-8	.	TRBJ1-2	CASLEGGGFLFYGYTF	TGTGCCAGCTTAGAGGGGGGGGGCTTCCTCTTCTATGGCTACACCTTC
.	TRBV6-4	.	TRBJ2-3	CASSEASGTDTQYF	TGTGCCAGCAGTGAGGCTAGCGGCACAGATACGCAGTATTTT
.	TRBV10-2	TRBD2	TRBJ2-2	CASSVALAGFGTGELFF	TGCGCCAGCAGTGTTGCCCTAGCGGGGTTTGGAACCGGGGAGCTGTTTTTT
.	TRBV5-1	TRBD1	TRBJ1-2	CASSAFGTGNGYTF	TGCGCCAGCAGCGCGTTTGGGACAGGGAATGGCTACACCTTC
once	TRBV30	TRBD1	TRBJ1-6	CAWSVRGQTNSPLHF	TGTGCCTGGAGTGTACGGGGACAGACAAATTCACCCCTCCACTTT
.	TRBV30	.	TRBJ1-5	CAWTSGQPNQPQHF	TGTGCCTGGACCAGCGGACAGCCTAATCAGCCCCAGCATTTT